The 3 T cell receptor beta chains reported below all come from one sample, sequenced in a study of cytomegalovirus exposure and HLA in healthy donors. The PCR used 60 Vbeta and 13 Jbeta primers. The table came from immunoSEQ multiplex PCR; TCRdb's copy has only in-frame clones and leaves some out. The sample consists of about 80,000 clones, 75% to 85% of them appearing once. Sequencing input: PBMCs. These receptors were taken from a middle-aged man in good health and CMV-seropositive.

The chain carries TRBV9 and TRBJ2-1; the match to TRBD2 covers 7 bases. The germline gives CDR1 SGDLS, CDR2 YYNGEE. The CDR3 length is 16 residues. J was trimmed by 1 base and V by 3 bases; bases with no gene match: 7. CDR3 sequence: CASSAGRGVSYNEQFF. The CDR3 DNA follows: TGTGCCAGCAGCGCGGGTCGGGGGGTGTCCTACAATGAGCAGTTCTTC. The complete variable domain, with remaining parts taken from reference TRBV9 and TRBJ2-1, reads DSGVTQTPKHLITATGQRVTLRCSPRSGDLSVYWYQQSLDQGLQFLIQYYNGEERAKGNILERFSAQQFPDLHSELNLSSLELGDSALYFCASSAGRGVSYNEQFFGPGTRLTVL.

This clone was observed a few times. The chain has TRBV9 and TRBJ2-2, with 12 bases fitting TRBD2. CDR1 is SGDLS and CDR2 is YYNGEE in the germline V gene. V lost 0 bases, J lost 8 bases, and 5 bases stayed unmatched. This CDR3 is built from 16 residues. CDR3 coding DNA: TGTGCCAGCAGCGTAGTACTAGCGGGGGGACCAGGGGAGCTGTTTTTT. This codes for CASSVVLAGGPGELFF.

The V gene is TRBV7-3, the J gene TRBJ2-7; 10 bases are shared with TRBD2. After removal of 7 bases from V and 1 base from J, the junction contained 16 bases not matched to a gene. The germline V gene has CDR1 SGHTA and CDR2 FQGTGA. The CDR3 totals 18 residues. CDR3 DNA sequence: TGTGCCAGCACTTGGCCGGGACTAGCGTATAAGGGGTCCTACGAGCAGTACTTC. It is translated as CASTWPGLAYKGSYEQYF.